This T cell receptor beta chain comes out of a study of cytomegalovirus exposure and HLA in healthy donors. This CDR3 comprises 13 residues. Germline CDR1 reads LNHDA; CDR2 reads SQIVND (reference sequence). The ends lost 7 bases at V and 7 bases at J; junction bases unmatched: 8. Study-level results: Some V segments (TRBV6-2 and TRBV6-3 among them) were excluded as indistinguishable.

PCR used 60 Vbeta primers and 13 Jbeta primers. TCRdb's copy holds only in-frame clones and misses some; the assay was immunoSEQ multiplex PCR. The data show about 160,000 clones, 70% to 85% seen once. This clone was seen only a few times. What it binds is not known. The TCR sequence derives from a man over 45 in good health and CMV-seropositive. The sample comprised PBMCs. The rearrangement joins TRBV19 to TRBJ1-1; 8 bases are a match to TRBD1. Here the CDR3 DNA reads TGTGCCAGTAATGACAGGGGCGGGCTTGAAGCTTTCTTT. It yields the protein CASNDRGGLEAFF.